The present entry profiles one TCR beta chain with its context. The antigen is not known. These data originate in a study of shared clonotypes between healthy human individuals. Repertoires were generated with immunoSEQ multiplex PCR, while TCRdb's copy carries only in-frame clones and drops some. The table records around 330,000 clones, around two thirds of them present only once. Overall study results and limits: How much donors shared clonotypes was expected to be affected by sequencing depth.

Germline assignment: CDR1 KGHSH and CDR2 LQKENI. The V end lost 0 bases, the J end lost 4 bases, and 21 bases lay between the germline ends. The CDR3 loop spans 18 amino acids. V gene TRBV18 combines with J gene TRBJ2-5; possibly TRBD1 for D (7 bases). Sequencing was carried out using memory CD4+ T cells sorted from blood. As for subset: CD45RA-negative fraction. This sequence was found in a man aged 25 to 45 in good health. The CDR3 region is CASSPPSGGSGSTETQYF. CDR3 DNA: TGTGCCAGCTCACCACCGTCAGGGGGTAGCGGTTCTACAGAGACCCAGTACTTC.